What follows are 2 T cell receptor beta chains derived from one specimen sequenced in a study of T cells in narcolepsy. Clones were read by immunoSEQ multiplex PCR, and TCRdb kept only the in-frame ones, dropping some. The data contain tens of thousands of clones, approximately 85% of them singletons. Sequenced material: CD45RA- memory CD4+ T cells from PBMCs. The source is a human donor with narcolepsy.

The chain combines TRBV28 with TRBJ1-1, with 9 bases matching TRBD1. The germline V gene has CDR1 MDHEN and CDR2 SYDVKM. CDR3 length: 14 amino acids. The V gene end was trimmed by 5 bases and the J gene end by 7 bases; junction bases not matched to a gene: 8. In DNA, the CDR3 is TGTGCCAGCAGTGGGGACAGGGATTCGATTGAAGCTTTCTTT. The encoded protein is CASSGDRDSIEAFF.

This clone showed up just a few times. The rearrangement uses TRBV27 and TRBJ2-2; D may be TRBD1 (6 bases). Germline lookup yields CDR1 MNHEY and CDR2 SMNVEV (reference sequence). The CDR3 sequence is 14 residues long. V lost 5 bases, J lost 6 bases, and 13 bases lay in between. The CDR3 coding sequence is TGTGCCAGCAGTATTACCCAGGGGTCCGGGGAGCTGTTTTTT. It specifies CASSITQGSGELFF.